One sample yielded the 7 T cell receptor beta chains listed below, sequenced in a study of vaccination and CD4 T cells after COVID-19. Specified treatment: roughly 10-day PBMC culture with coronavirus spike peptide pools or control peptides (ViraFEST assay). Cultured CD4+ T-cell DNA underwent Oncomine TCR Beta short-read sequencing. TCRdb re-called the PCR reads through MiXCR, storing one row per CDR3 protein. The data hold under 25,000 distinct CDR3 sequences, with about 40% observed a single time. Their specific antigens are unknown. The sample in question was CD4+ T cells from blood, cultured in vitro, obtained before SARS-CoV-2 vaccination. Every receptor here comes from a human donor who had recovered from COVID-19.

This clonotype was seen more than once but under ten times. CDR3: CSAGGLAGFGGETQYF. DNA of the CDR3: TGCAGTGCGGGGGGCCTAGCGGGATTCGGGGGAGAGACCCAGTACTTC. The chain couples TRBV20-1 to TRBJ2-5, with 9 bases aligning to TRBD2. CDR1 is DFQATT, CDR2 SNEGSKA, per germline (reference sequence). V dropped 6 bases and J dropped 4; count of bases not matched to a gene: 15. This CDR3 comprises 16 residues.

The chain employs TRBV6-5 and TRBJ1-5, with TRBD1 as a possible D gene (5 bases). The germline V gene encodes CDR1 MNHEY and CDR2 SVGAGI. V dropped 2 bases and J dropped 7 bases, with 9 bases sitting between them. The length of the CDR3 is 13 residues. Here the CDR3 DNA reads TGTGCCAGCAGTTACCGAGAGGGGCAGCCCCAGCATTTT. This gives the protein CASSYREGQPQHF.

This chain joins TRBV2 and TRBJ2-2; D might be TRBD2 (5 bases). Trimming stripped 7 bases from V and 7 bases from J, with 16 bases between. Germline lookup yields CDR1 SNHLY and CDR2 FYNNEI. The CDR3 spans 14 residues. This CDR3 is CASTGGSRIGELFF. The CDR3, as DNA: TGTGCCAGCACGGGTGGGAGTCGTATCGGGGAGCTGTTTTTT.

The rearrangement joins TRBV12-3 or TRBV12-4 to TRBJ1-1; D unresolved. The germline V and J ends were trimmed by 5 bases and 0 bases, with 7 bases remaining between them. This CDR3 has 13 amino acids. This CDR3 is CASSKALNTEAFF. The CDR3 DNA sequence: TGTGCCAGCAGTAAAGCACTGAACACTGAAGCTTTCTTT.

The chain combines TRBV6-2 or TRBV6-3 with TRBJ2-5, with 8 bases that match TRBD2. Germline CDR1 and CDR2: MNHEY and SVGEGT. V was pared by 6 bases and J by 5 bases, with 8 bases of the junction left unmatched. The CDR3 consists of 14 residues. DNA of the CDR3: TGTGCCAGCAGACAACCGGGACTAGGCGAGACCCAGTACTTC. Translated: CASRQPGLGETQYF.

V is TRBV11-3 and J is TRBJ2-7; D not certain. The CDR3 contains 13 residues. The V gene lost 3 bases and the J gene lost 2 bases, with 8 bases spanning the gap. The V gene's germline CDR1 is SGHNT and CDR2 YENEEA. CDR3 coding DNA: TGTGCCAGCAGCTTCGGTCTCCCCTACGAGCAGTACTTC. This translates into CASSFGLPYEQYF.

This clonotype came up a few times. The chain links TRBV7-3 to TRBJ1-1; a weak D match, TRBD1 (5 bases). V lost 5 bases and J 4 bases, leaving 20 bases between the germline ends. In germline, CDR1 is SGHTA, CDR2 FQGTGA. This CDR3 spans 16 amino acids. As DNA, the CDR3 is TGTGCCAGCAGCCTCGCTCCAACCAGGGTTAGCACTGAAGCTTTCTTT. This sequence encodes CASSLAPTRVSTEAFF. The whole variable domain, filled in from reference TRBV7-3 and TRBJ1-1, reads GAGVSQTPSNKVTEKGKYVELRCDPISGHTALYWYRQSLGQGPEFLIYFQGTGAADDSGLPNDRFFAVRPEGSVSTLKIQRTERGDSAVYLCASSLAPTRVSTEAFFGQGTRLTVV.